The rows below give T cell receptor beta chains drawn from one sample of a study of T-cell memory formation after mild COVID-19. MiXCR, applied by TCRdb to the 5' RACE reads, yields one record per CDR3 protein. The table records fewer than 150,000 distinct CDR3 sequences, 22% of them present only once. Material for sequencing was PBMCs or a T cell subset sorted from them (not recorded which). Receptors originate from a man aged 18 to 30 who had mild COVID-19 (a few samples of this study predate the infection). Cell type and time point are not known. Each CDR3 is given with its conserved first and last residue. Fields, in order: V gene, J gene, CDR3 length, CDR3 protein.

>TRBV4-3|TRBJ2-2|17
CASSQDSAGGTPGELFF
>TRBV21-1|TRBJ2-7|16
CASSPKTEIHLYEQYF
>TRBV7-3|TRBJ2-3|17
CASSLNPLARSTDTQYF
>TRBV6-2/TRBV6-3|TRBJ2-5|16
CASRDLAGQYQETQYF
>TRBV19|TRBJ2-1|15
CASSRTSGDHNEQFF
>TRBV7-9|TRBJ1-4|15
CASSPRTGANEKLFF
>TRBV28|TRBJ2-2|15
CASSLGARETGELFF
>TRBV6-4|TRBJ2-1|15
CASSDSAGGNNEQFF
>TRBV4-2|TRBJ2-3|17
CASSQDGPTGGSDTQYF
>TRBV4-2|TRBJ2-7|14
CASSQETSWDEQYF
>TRBV4-2|TRBJ1-2|18
CASSQDGQGATINYGYTF
>TRBV6-5|TRBJ1-5|15
CASSYSWSSNQPQHF
>TRBV28|TRBJ2-7|15
CASSFGVYSTYEQYF
>TRBV28|TRBJ2-1|13
CASSPSWFREQFF
>TRBV4-1|TRBJ2-3|16
CASSRYGGASTDTQYF
>TRBV5-5|TRBJ1-1|15
CASSLVNTGTTEAFF
>TRBV4-2|TRBJ2-3|17
CASSQVGIAGNPDTQYF
>TRBV5-1|TRBJ2-2|17
CASTETGAESNTGELFF
>TRBV6-2/TRBV6-3|TRBJ2-1|16
CASSYSTPGQGNEQFF
>TRBV7-9|TRBJ2-3|18
CASSSTSGGLLEADTQYF
>TRBV5-4|TRBJ2-3|16
CASSWGTSGGRDTQYF
>TRBV5-1|TRBJ2-1|16
CASHSFVGDKYNEQFF
>TRBV2|TRBJ2-1|15
CASSVGATLYNEQFF
>TRBV28|TRBJ1-1|12
CASSFRGAEAFF
>TRBV29-1|TRBJ2-4|12
CSVELEVAIQYF
>TRBV7-2|TRBJ1-1|12
CASSFRDPEAFF
>TRBV25-1|TRBJ2-1|15
CASSSSRLAGNEQFF
>TRBV6-5|TRBJ2-7|14
CASSYYPRFYEQYF
>TRBV6-1|TRBJ2-1|15
CASSTTSGGAREQFF
>TRBV20-1|TRBJ2-3|14
CSARVEGLRYTQYF